This T cell receptor (beta chain) was identified during a study of identical twins. Points from the study as a whole: Recombination models fit unrelated individuals' TCR alpha sharing but underestimated twins'. Analyses of zero insertions could be partly confounded by invariant MAIT and iNKT cells. Twins shared out-of-frame alpha sequences with excess low generation probability.

One entry per CDR3 protein, called by TCRdb with MiXCR from the 5' RACE reads. The sample has around 370,000 distinct CDR3 sequences, roughly 9% seen once; the top ten hold over 7%. Healthy Caucasians alone served as donors. Points on this clonotype: Its matching antigen is unknown.

With 5 bases removed from V and 8 bases from J, the gap between germline ends came to 7 bases. Germline V gene data show CDR1 as SEHNR and CDR2 as FQNEAQ (reference sequence). CDR3 size: 11 residues. Sequenced: naive T cells sorted from blood. The chain is built from TRBV7-9 and TRBJ2-1; no reliable D call. The receptor was isolated from a woman between 45 and 65 years old in good health. CDR3 residues: CASSPFDEQFF. The CDR3 coding sequence is TGTGCCAGCAGCCCATTCGATGAGCAGTTCTTC.